Each of the 17 T cell receptor beta chains below was sequenced from the same sample in a study of T cells expressing NK-cell markers. With the 5' RACE reads reprocessed, TCRdb shows one record per CDR3 protein and no DNA. The sample data list some 110,000 distinct CDR3 sequences. The specimen was blood T cells: a sorted CD56 or NKG2C T cell subset, CD4+ or CD8+ T cells, or bulk PBMC T cells (not recorded which). Every receptor here comes from a woman aged 18-70 years in good health.

The V gene is TRBV6-5, the J gene TRBJ1-1; TCRdb selects TRBD1, and the lack of DNA leaves this call unchecked. The CDR3 spans 12 residues. The germline V gene encodes CDR1 MNHEY and CDR2 SVGAGI. CDR3 sequence reads: CASSYSDRVVFF.

This rearrangement joins TRBV3-1 to TRBJ1-1; as DNA is missing, the TRBD1 call by TCRdb cannot be tested. Germline V gene sequence: CDR1 LGHDT, CDR2 YNNKEL (reference sequence). The CDR3 length is 16 residues. The CDR3 spells CASSPKQGARDTEAFF.

The chain combines TRBV27 with TRBJ2-3. This CDR3 contains 14 residues. CDR1 MNHEY and CDR2 SMNVEV come from the germline V gene (reference sequence). CDR3 loop: CASSLAAQADTQYF.

The gene calls are TRBV14 and TRBJ2-1; with no DNA, the TCRdb D assignment of TRBD2 cannot be verified. This CDR3 has 17 amino acids. The germline V gene encodes CDR1 SGHDN and CDR2 FVKESK. The CDR3 loop is CASSQELESYAYNEQFF.

This chain links TRBV5-6 with TRBJ2-7. The germline V gene encodes CDR1 SGHDT and CDR2 YYEEEE. This CDR3 is 13 amino acids long. CDR3 in amino acids: CASSVGTAYEQYF.

V gene TRBV11-3 combines with J gene TRBJ2-3. The CDR3 runs to 13 residues. CDR1 and CDR2 (germline): SGHNT, YENEEA. The CDR3: CASMDRSTDTQYF. Full variable domain (rest looked up from reference TRBV11-3 and TRBJ2-3): EAGVVQSPRYKIIEKKQPVAFWCNPISGHNTLYWYLQNLGQGPELLIRYENEEAVDDSQLPKDRFSAERLKGVDSTLKIQPAELGDSAVYLCASMDRSTDTQYFGPGTRLTVL.

The CDR3 loop is CATSDPRWGDGYTF. This chain joins TRBV24-1 and TRBJ1-2; TCRdb outputs TRBD1, but without DNA this stays unchecked. The CDR3 covers 14 residues. Germline CDR1 KGHDR, CDR2 SFDVKD.

This chain joins TRBV29-1 and TRBJ2-1; TCRdb returns TRBD1, unconfirmable since there is no DNA. Germline V CDR1 and CDR2: SQVTM, ANQGSEA. The CDR3 has 15 amino acids. The CDR3 spells CSVGRDLTSYNEQFF.

The chain recombines TRBV25-1 with TRBJ2-5; TCRdb gives TRBD1 as the D gene, but with no DNA this cannot be confirmed. The V gene's germline CDR1 is MGHDK and CDR2 SYGVNS. This CDR3 region has 13 residues. CDR3 residues: CASSPDRKETQYF.

V is TRBV7-6 and J is TRBJ1-1; absent DNA, TCRdb's TRBD1 call cannot be checked. Germline CDR1 SGHVS, CDR2 FNYEAQ. This CDR3 spans 14 amino acids. Here the CDR3 reads CASSHGGQGAEAFF.

The chain has TRBV4-3 and TRBJ2-7. Germline V CDR1 and CDR2: LGHNA, YSLEER. The CDR3 runs 15 residues. CDR3 sequence reads: CASSQEFSSSYEQYF.

V gene TRBV11-2 combines with J gene TRBJ1-1; as DNA is missing, the TRBD1 call by TCRdb cannot be tested. The germline gives CDR1 SGHAT, CDR2 FQNNGV. This CDR3 contains 12 residues. This CDR3 reads CASTTTGAEAFF.

The gene calls are TRBV20-1 and TRBJ2-7; without DNA, the TCRdb call of TRBD1 cannot be checked. CDR1 and CDR2 from the germline V gene are DFQATT and SNEGSKA (reference sequence). The CDR3 extends over 13 amino acids. The CDR3 loop reads CSASGGRLYEQYF.

The chain is built from TRBV29-1 and TRBJ2-1; TCRdb picks TRBD1, but there is no DNA to check that call. This CDR3 has 12 amino acids. CDR1 is SQVTM and CDR2 is ANQGSEA in the germline V gene. CDR3 amino acids: CSATYGGHGQFF.

This rearrangement joins TRBV29-1 to TRBJ1-2; TCRdb's D gene call, TRBD1, goes unchecked for lack of DNA. There are 12 residues in the CDR3. In germline, CDR1 is SQVTM, CDR2 ANQGSEA. The CDR3 is CSAPGPPGGYTF.

The chain employs TRBV28 and TRBJ2-5; TCRdb selects TRBD2, and the lack of DNA leaves this call unchecked. This CDR3 spans 15 amino acids. CDR1 is MDHEN, CDR2 SYDVKM, per germline. The CDR3 sequence: CASSLLAGRAETQYF.

This chain connects TRBV6-1 to TRBJ2-3. CDR3 length: 15 residues. The V gene's germline CDR1 is MNHNS and CDR2 SASEGT. The CDR3 here is CASSEAAGDTDTQYF.